The rows below give T cell receptor beta chains drawn from one sample of a study of blood T cell repertoires in COVID-19. The assay was immunoSEQ multiplex PCR, and TCRdb's table has in-frame clones only and misses some. The sample has nearly 350,000 clones; around 88% are singletons. The sequencing sample was made of peripheral blood. The receptors come from a man aged 30-40 years with active or convalescent COVID-19. CDR3s include the opening cysteine and the closing phenylalanine or tryptophan. The D gene is left open where the match is weak. Clone size, where shown, is once, few, many, or a class for clones that have expanded.

TRBV18	TRBJ1-5	18	NA	NA	CASSRTRQEAASNQPQHF	TGTGCCAGCTCACGTACCAGACAGGAGGCGGCAAGCAATCAGCCCCAGCATTTT
TRBV5-1	TRBJ2-3	14	NA	TRBD1	CASGLGGWLDTQYF	TGCGCCAGCGGTTTAGGGGGCTGGTTAGATACGCAGTATTTT
TRBV15	TRBJ1-2	14	few	NA	CATSQDSPYYGYTF	TGTGCCACCAGCCAAGACAGCCCCTACTATGGCTACACCTTC
TRBV11-2	TRBJ1-4	14	NA	TRBD1	CASSLRQGNEKLFF	TGTGCCAGCAGCTTAAGACAGGGTAATGAAAAACTGTTTTTT
TRBV30	TRBJ2-7	12	few	NA	CAWRGGEDEQYF	TGTGCCTGGAGAGGTGGGGAGGACGAGCAGTACTTC
TRBV5-1	TRBJ2-5	17	once	TRBD2	CASSAGLAGSLTETQYF	TGCGCCAGCAGCGCCGGGCTAGCGGGGTCTCTTACGGAGACCCAGTACTTC
TRBV13	TRBJ1-1	12	NA	NA	CASSLRGTEAFF	TGTGCCAGCAGCTTACGAGGCACTGAAGCTTTCTTT
TRBV28	TRBJ2-1	16	NA	NA	CASSQTGGNSYNEQFF	TGTGCCAGCAGCCAAACGGGCGGGAACTCCTACAATGAGCAGTTCTTC
TRBV29-1	TRBJ2-3	14	NA	TRBD2	CSGGSGRSRNTQYF	TGCAGCGGGGGGAGCGGGAGGAGTAGGAATACGCAGTATTTT
TRBV28	TRBJ1-5	12	NA	NA	CASSFSVQPQHF	TGTGCCAGCAGCTTCTCTGTCCAGCCCCAGCATTTT